These 31 T cell receptor beta chains came from one sample sequenced in a study of T cell responses to AZD1222 COVID-19 vaccine. TCRdb's copy holds only in-frame clones and misses some; the assay was immunoSEQ multiplex PCR. This sample has about 140,000 clones, with around nine tenths found just once. Sequencing was performed on peripheral blood, taken on day 0 of AZD1222 vaccination. The origin of the receptors is an adult in good health.

The chain recombines TRBV25-1 with TRBJ1-5, with 7 bases fitting TRBD1. The J segment lost 4 bases and the V segment lost 4 bases, leaving 4 bases of the junction unmatched. The CDR3 is made up of 14 amino acids. In germline, CDR1 is MGHDK, CDR2 SYGVNS. The CDR3: CASSGEGANQPQHF. For the CDR3, the DNA is TGTGCCAGCAGTGGTGAGGGGGCGAATCAGCCCCAGCATTTT.

The rearrangement joins TRBV7-9 to TRBJ2-1; 8 nucleotides match TRBD2. Germline values: CDR1 SEHNR, CDR2 FQNEAQ (reference sequence). This CDR3 is 18 amino acids long. V was clipped by 7 bases and J by 2 bases; unmatched bases: 16. In nucleotides, the CDR3 is TGTGCCAGCACCAACCAGGGGTACGGGAGGGTCCCCTACAATGAGCAGTTCTTC. As protein: CASTNQGYGRVPYNEQFF.

J is TRBJ1-5 and V is TRBV28; tentative D call: TRBD1 (6 bases). Germline V gives CDR1 MDHEN, CDR2 SYDVKM. The CDR3 extends over 19 amino acids. V lost 6 bases, J lost 3 bases, and 27 bases lay in between. In DNA form, the CDR3 reads TGTGCCAGCAGACTTGGGCCCCGAGGGGGGATCGGGGCCAATCAGCCCCAGCATTTT. Its protein is CASRLGPRGGIGANQPQHF.

There are a few counts of this clone. The chain carries TRBV4-2 and TRBJ2-7; TRBD1 agrees at 9 bases. The CDR3 length is 15 residues. Germline V CDR1 and CDR2: LGHNA, YNFKEQ. Losses at the gene ends were 1 base for V and 6 bases for J; bases not matched to a gene: 7. CDR3 DNA: TGTGCCAGCAGCCAAGGGGGGACAGGGTCCGGCGAGCAGTACTTC. Translating gives CASSQGGTGSGEQYF.

The chain joins TRBV20-1 to TRBJ2-3; D remains ambiguous. This CDR3 region has 11 residues. Trimming removed 2 bases at V and 5 bases at J, with 5 bases between. The germline CDR1 and CDR2 sequences are DFQATT and SNEGSKA (reference sequence). CDR3 bases: TGCAGTGCTAGAACGAAAGATACGCAGTATTTT. Translating it yields CSARTKDTQYF.

The rearrangement uses TRBV14 and TRBJ1-3; D not certain. Germline CDR1 reads SGHDN; CDR2 reads FVKESK. The CDR3 spans 19 residues. V was trimmed by 1 base and J by 0 bases, leaving 19 bases between them. CDR3 residues: CASSQGYDVLHSSGNTIYF. For the CDR3, the DNA is TGTGCCAGCAGCCAAGGGTATGATGTCCTGCACTCCTCTGGAAACACCATATATTTT.

This chain connects TRBV24-1 to TRBJ2-7; maybe TRBD1 (5 bases). The CDR3 has 13 amino acids. V gave up 3 bases and J gave up 6 bases, with 11 bases separating them. In germline, CDR1 is KGHDR, CDR2 SFDVKD. The CDR3 nucleotides are TGTGCCACCAGTGATGACCGTAGGGGCGAGCAGTACTTC. It yields the protein CATSDDRRGEQYF.

V is TRBV19 and J is TRBJ2-1; 11 bases match TRBD1. V was pared by 3 bases and J by 7 bases, with 8 bases of the junction left unmatched. The CDR3 length is 16 residues. Germline V lookup: CDR1 LNHDA, CDR2 SQIVND (reference sequence). The CDR3 spells CASSISVGQGGNEQFF. Written as DNA, the CDR3 is TGTGCCAGTAGTATTTCGGTGGGACAGGGGGGGAATGAGCAGTTCTTC.

This clone was detected once. The chain couples TRBV14 to TRBJ2-7; TRBD1 is a possible D gene (6 bases). CDR3 size: 16 residues. Per the germline V gene, CDR1 is SGHDN and CDR2 is FVKESK. Trimming pared 0 bases from V and 6 bases from J, leaving 18 bases between. The CDR3 loop is CASSQELPRVGGEQYF. CDR3 coding DNA: TGTGCCAGCAGCCAAGAACTGCCAAGGGTAGGGGGCGAGCAGTACTTC.

The chain is built from TRBV15 and TRBJ1-1; D gene uncertain. Trimming left V 0 bases short and J 1 base short, with 3 bases between. CDR1 and CDR2 (germline): LNHNV, YYDKDF (reference sequence). The CDR3 has 13 residues. In DNA form, the CDR3 reads TGTGCCACCAGCAGAGACGAGAACACTGAAGCTTTCTTT. Amino acid sequence: CATSRDENTEAFF.

This clone occurred once. The chain uses TRBV7-2 and TRBJ2-3, with a possible D match to TRBD1 (6 bases). Trimming removed 3 bases from V and 7 bases from J, with 20 bases in between. The germline gives CDR1 SGHTA, CDR2 FQGNSA. The CDR3 extends over 16 amino acids. The CDR3 DNA reads TGTGCCAGCAGCTTCCGTACAGGGCCCCCTCTACATACGCAGTATTTT. Translated: CASSFRTGPPLHTQYF.

This chain connects TRBV7-8 to TRBJ2-7; D gene uncertain. Trimming took off 1 base at V and 2 bases at J, with 9 bases between the two ends. Germline V gene sequence: CDR1 SGHVS, CDR2 FQNEAQ. The CDR3 spans 14 residues. The CDR3: CASSLGYATYEQYF. The CDR3 bases are TGTGCCAGCAGCTTAGGGTACGCCACCTACGAGCAGTACTTC.

The chain is built from TRBV11-3 and TRBJ1-3, with D uncertain. From germline, CDR1 is SGHNT and CDR2 YENEEA. With 6 bases removed from V and 4 bases from J, the gap between germline ends came to 13 bases. The CDR3 has 14 amino acids. The chain's CDR3 is CASREGHRGNTIYF. The CDR3 DNA follows: TGTGCCAGCAGGGAGGGCCACCGAGGAAACACCATATATTTT.

This clone was detected a few times. The CDR3 DNA follows: TGTGCCAGCAGCGAGCCCTCCGGGACACCTATCGATGAGCAGTTCTTC. It codes for CASSEPSGTPIDEQFF. The chain links TRBV9 to TRBJ2-1; tentatively, D is TRBD1 (6 bases). This CDR3 is built from 16 residues. V was shortened by 3 bases and J by 8 bases, with 21 bases between the two germline ends. Germline V gene sequence: CDR1 SGDLS, CDR2 YYNGEE.

CDR3 nucleotides: TGTGCTAGTGGTTTCCTACCCAACACCGGGGAGCTGTTTTTT. Encoded protein: CASGFLPNTGELFF. This sequence joins TRBV12-5 and TRBJ2-2; D not resolved. There are 14 residues in the CDR3. The germline V gene encodes CDR1 LGHNT and CDR2 FRNRAP. V shed 3 bases and J shed 2 bases, with 7 bases lying between them. Supplemented by reference TRBV12-5 and TRBJ2-2, the full variable domain reads DARVTQTPRHKVTEMGQEVTMRCQPILGHNTVFWYRQTMMQGLELLAYFRNRAPLDDSGMPKDRFSAEMPDATLATLKIQPSEPRDSAVYFCASGFLPNTGELFFGEGSRLTVL.

The sample holds one count of this clone. V and J are TRBV7-2 and TRBJ1-1; D unresolved. This CDR3 comprises 13 residues. Germline CDR1 SGHTA, CDR2 FQGNSA. The germline V and J ends were trimmed by 1 base and 6 bases, with 9 bases remaining between them. The DNA for the CDR3 is TGTGCCAGCAGCTTAGGTACGGATGCTGAAGCTTTCTTT. This sequence encodes CASSLGTDAEAFF.

The CDR3 reads CSVRLAGGPRSYEQYF. The DNA of the CDR3 is TGCAGCGTGAGACTAGCGGGAGGCCCGCGAAGCTACGAGCAGTACTTC. V usage is TRBV29-1 and J usage is TRBJ2-7; 13 bases are shared with TRBD2. CDR1 is SQVTM and CDR2 is ANQGSEA in the germline V gene. V was clipped by 6 bases and J by 3 bases; unmatched bases: 11. The CDR3 has 16 residues.

The chain is built from TRBV6-2 or TRBV6-3 and TRBJ2-5; 9 nucleotides line up with TRBD2. With 2 bases clipped from V and 4 bases from J, the junction kept 8 bases outside the gene matches. CDR3 length: 16 residues. Germline assignment: CDR1 MNHEY and CDR2 SVGEGT. In nucleotides, the CDR3 is TGTGCCAGCAGTTACGGGTTAGCGGGAGTTGGAGAGACCCAGTACTTC. Its protein product is CASSYGLAGVGETQYF.

The chain employs TRBV10-3 and TRBJ2-1; 8 bases match TRBD2. Germline loops: CDR1 ENHRY, CDR2 SYGVKD. The junction had 17 bases not matched to a gene; V was cut back by 11 bases and J by 8 bases. CDR3 size: 15 residues. The DNA of the CDR3 is TGTGCCGCGGACGAGGGGACGGGAGGGCCATATGAGCAGTTCTTC. It specifies CAADEGTGGPYEQFF.

DNA of the CDR3: TGTGCCAGCAGTGAACTCCTGAACACCGGGGAGCTGTTTTTT. Protein product: CASSELLNTGELFF. The chain recombines TRBV6-1 with TRBJ2-2; D remains unclear. CDR1 and CDR2 from the germline V gene are MNHNS and SASEGT. Trimming took off 2 bases at V and 1 base at J, with 5 bases between the two ends. This CDR3 spans 14 amino acids.

The rearrangement links TRBV7-2 to TRBJ2-1; 9 bases map to TRBD2. The J segment lost 8 bases and the V segment lost 4 bases, leaving 6 bases of the junction unmatched. Germline loops: CDR1 SGHTA, CDR2 FQGNSA. The CDR3 extends over 14 amino acids. CDR3 sequence: CASSSSGLAYEQFF. CDR3 nucleotide sequence: TGTGCCAGCAGCTCATCGGGACTAGCCTATGAGCAGTTCTTC.

In nucleotides, the CDR3 is TGCGCCAGCAGCGCTGACAGGGGATCTGGAAACACCATATATTTT. Amino acids: CASSADRGSGNTIYF. The chain carries TRBV5-1 and TRBJ1-3, with TRBD1 matching 8 bases. Germline V gene sequence: CDR1 SGHRS, CDR2 YFSETQ. Trimming removed 4 bases from V and 1 base from J; junction bases left unmatched: 4. The CDR3 sequence is 15 residues long.

The V and J genes are TRBV5-4 and TRBJ2-5, with unresolved D. The germline gives CDR1 SGHNT, CDR2 YYREEE (reference sequence). The V and J ends lost 1 base and 5 bases respectively, with 9 bases between them. The length of the CDR3 is 13 residues. DNA for the CDR3: TGTGCCAGCAGCTTGAGGGATTGGGAGACCCAGTACTTC. Translation: CASSLRDWETQYF.

The chain uses TRBV7-2 and TRBJ2-5, with D unresolved. This CDR3 comprises 12 residues. V was shortened by 4 bases and J by 0 bases, with 3 bases between the two germline ends. Per the germline V gene, CDR1 is SGHTA and CDR2 is FQGNSA. For the CDR3, the DNA is TGTGCCAGCAGCTCGTACCAAGAGACCCAGTACTTC. Protein: CASSSYQETQYF.

The rearrangement uses TRBV12-5 and TRBJ1-2; 7 bases align to TRBD1. The V gene end was trimmed by 3 bases and the J gene end by 10 bases; junction bases not matched to a gene: 5. CDR3 length: 12 amino acids. Germline V gives CDR1 LGHNT, CDR2 FRNRAP. CDR3 coding DNA: TGTGCTAGTGGTTTTTCCAGGGGGACCTACACCTTC. Protein product: CASGFSRGTYTF. The complete variable domain, with remaining parts taken from reference TRBV12-5 and TRBJ1-2, reads DARVTQTPRHKVTEMGQEVTMRCQPILGHNTVFWYRQTMMQGLELLAYFRNRAPLDDSGMPKDRFSAEMPDATLATLKIQPSEPRDSAVYFCASGFSRGTYTFGSGTRLTVV.

The J gene is TRBJ1-6, the V gene TRBV28; D is ambiguous. V was trimmed by 6 bases and J by 6 bases, leaving 15 bases between them. Looked up from germline, CDR1 is MDHEN and CDR2 is SYDVKM. This CDR3 has 15 amino acids. For the CDR3, the DNA is TGTGCCAGCAGCCCCACTGGATTTATTAATTCACCCCTCCACTTT. It codes for CASSPTGFINSPLHF. The variable domain in full, with the rest retrieved from reference TRBV28 and TRBJ1-6, is DVKVTQSSRYLVKRTGEKVFLECVQDMDHENMFWYRQDPGLGLRLIYFSYDVKMKEKGDIPEGYSVSREKKERFSLILESASTNQTSMYLCASSPTGFINSPLHFGNGTRLTVT.

V and J are TRBV28 and TRBJ1-2, with 7 bases lining up with TRBD1. The junction had 4 bases not matched to a gene; V was cut back by 6 bases and J by 3 bases. The CDR3 consists of 13 residues. The germline V gene encodes CDR1 MDHEN and CDR2 SYDVKM. The CDR3 loop is CASSYGTDYGYTF. The CDR3 nucleotides read TGTGCCAGCAGCTACGGGACAGACTATGGCTACACCTTC.

V gene TRBV4-2 combines with J gene TRBJ2-7; D gene unclear. V lost 1 base, J lost 5 bases, and 9 bases lay in between. This CDR3 has 13 amino acids. Germline V gene sequence: CDR1 LGHNA, CDR2 YNFKEQ. The CDR3 nucleotides read TGTGCCAGCAGCCAAGGGACGGGCGACGAGCAGTACTTC. It codes for CASSQGTGDEQYF.

The gene calls are TRBV28 and TRBJ2-7; 9 bases are shared with TRBD1. CDR3 length equals 14 residues. Germline V gene data show CDR1 as MDHEN and CDR2 as SYDVKM. Losses at the gene ends were 5 bases for V and 5 bases for J; bases not matched to a gene: 7. CDR3 nucleotide sequence: TGTGCCAGCAGTCTTTACAGGGGGCCTGACGAGCAGTACTTC. It encodes CASSLYRGPDEQYF.

CDR3 coding DNA: TGTGCCAGCAGCTTGGGGGAGTCGGGCACAGATACGCAGTATTTT. It is translated as CASSLGESGTDTQYF. The chain has TRBV5-4 and TRBJ2-3; weak D call: TRBD2 (5 bases). V was shortened by 0 bases and J by 1 base, with 9 bases between the two germline ends. The germline CDR1 and CDR2 sequences are SGHNT and YYREEE (reference sequence). CDR3 size: 15 residues.

This clone was found a few times. The rearrangement joins TRBV4-2 to TRBJ1-2, with 8 positions matching TRBD1. V shed 0 bases, J shed 4 bases, and the junction held 13 bases outside the gene matches. The CDR3 runs 18 residues. Germline-derived CDR1 and CDR2 are LGHNA and YNFKEQ. The DNA of the CDR3 is TGTGCCAGCAGCCAAGATCAGGCAGGGGGCTCGATGGCCTATGGCTACACCTTC. Protein: CASSQDQAGGSMAYGYTF.